The rows below give T cell receptor beta chains drawn from one sample of a study of blood T cell repertoires in COVID-19. Clones were sequenced by immunoSEQ multiplex PCR, and TCRdb holds only the in-frame ones, with some missing. The table has approximately 220,000 clones, around 82% seen once; the top ten hold around 5%. Sequencing input: peripheral blood. The receptors here all came from a woman between 70 and 85 years old with acute or convalescent COVID-19. The CDR3 runs from the conserved cysteine through the conserved F or W. D genes are given only for firm matches. Size is stated for part of the rows, as once, few or many counts, or as a class when the clone is expanded.

v_gene,d_gene,j_gene,abundance,CDR3nt,CDR3aa
TRBV5-1,.,TRBJ2-2,few,TGCGCCAGCAGCTTGGACGTGACGGGCACCGGGGAGCTGTTTTTT,CASSLDVTGTGELFF
TRBV28,.,TRBJ1-5,.,TGTGCCAGCAGTTTACCCCCAGGGATCAATCAGCCCCAGCATTTT,CASSLPPGINQPQHF
TRBV29-1,.,TRBJ1-5,.,TGCAGCGTTGCCACAGAGAACAATCAGCCCCAGCATTTT,CSVATENNQPQHF
TRBV7-2,TRBD1,TRBJ1-1,.,TGTGCCAGCAGGACAGGGGGGAGCGCTTTCTTT,CASRTGGSAFF
TRBV19,.,TRBJ2-7,.,TGTGCCAGTAGTTCCGACATTTGGTACGAGCAGTACTTC,CASSSDIWYEQYF
TRBV7-9,.,TRBJ2-5,.,TGTGCCAGCAGCTTCTCGTCGCTACTTACAGAGACCCAGTACTTC,CASSFSSLLTETQYF
TRBV5-4,TRBD1,TRBJ1-2,few,TGTGCCAGCAGCAACGAACGGACAGGCCTACATGGCTACACCTTC,CASSNERTGLHGYTF
TRBV10-3,TRBD1,TRBJ1-2,.,TGTGCCATCAGGGGACAGGGTACCAACTATGGCTACACCTTC,CAIRGQGTNYGYTF
TRBV2,.,TRBJ2-6,.,TGTGCCAACTCACCTAGGTCTACTGGGGCCAACGTCCTGACTTTC,CANSPRSTGANVLTF
TRBV24-1,TRBD1,TRBJ1-2,.,TGTGCCACCAGTGATTATCAGGGGGAGGGCTACACCTTC,CATSDYQGEGYTF
TRBV12-3/TRBV12-4,.,TRBJ1-6,.,TGTGCCAGCAGTTTGTCAGGACCCCTCCACTTT,CASSLSGPLHF
TRBV28,.,TRBJ1-1,few,TGTGCCAGCAGTCTTACACAGGGGAACACTGAAGCTTTCTTT,CASSLTQGNTEAFF
TRBV11-2,TRBD2,TRBJ2-5,.,TGTGCCAGCAGCTTAGGACTAGCGGGGCAAGAGACCCAGTACTTC,CASSLGLAGQETQYF
TRBV27,.,TRBJ1-4,.,TGTGCCAGCAGTCAAGCGGGAAGGAATGAAAAACTGTTTTTT,CASSQAGRNEKLFF
TRBV9,.,TRBJ1-3,few,TGTGCCAGCAGCGCCCGCCGGAGTGGAAACACCATATATTTT,CASSARRSGNTIYF